Below are 18 T cell receptor beta chains sequenced from a single sample in a study of T cell responses to AZD1222 COVID-19 vaccine. Libraries were prepared by immunoSEQ multiplex PCR; TCRdb keeps only in-frame clonotypes and omits some of them. The top ten hold 1.5% to 2% of the sample, which has roughly 150,000 clones, 85% to 90% seen once. This sample comprised peripheral blood, obtained 28 days after the second AZD1222 dose. The receptors were sampled from an adult who received the AZD1222 COVID-19 vaccine.

The rearrangement links TRBV25-1 to TRBJ2-1; D is undetermined. Deletions cut 0 bases from V and 7 bases from J, with 13 bases between. CDR1 and CDR2 from the germline V gene are MGHDK and SYGVNS. The CDR3 runs to 15 residues. CDR3 in amino acids: CASSEYSRYGNEQFF. The CDR3 nucleotides read TGTGCCAGCAGTGAATACAGCCGGTACGGTAATGAGCAGTTCTTC.

V gene TRBV28 combines with J gene TRBJ2-7, with TRBD2 identical over 7 bases. Germline V gene sequence: CDR1 MDHEN, CDR2 SYDVKM. The CDR3 covers 17 residues. V gave up 7 bases and J gave up 0 bases; unmatched junction bases: 15. The CDR3 DNA follows: TGTGCCAGCATCTGGGCGGGAGCCACAGTCACCTCCTACGAGCAGTACTTC. Translating gives CASIWAGATVTSYEQYF.

The chain combines TRBV19 with TRBJ2-2, with D perhaps TRBD2 (6 bases). Germline CDR1 and CDR2: LNHDA and SQIVND (reference sequence). V lost 9 bases and J lost 0, with 17 bases in between. The CDR3 sequence is 16 residues long. Here the CDR3 reads CASSREAAPNTGELFF. The CDR3 nucleotides read TGTGCCAGCTCCAGGGAGGCAGCCCCGAACACCGGGGAGCTGTTTTTT.

The gene calls are TRBV11-2 and TRBJ2-2; D may be TRBD1 (6 bases). Between the trimmed V and J ends, which lost 5 bases and 6 bases, there was a span of 16 bases. Germline CDR1 SGHAT, CDR2 FQNNGV. This CDR3 has 15 amino acids. The CDR3 sequence: CASSPTGFGAGELFF. The CDR3 bases are TGTGCCAGCAGCCCCACAGGGTTCGGTGCCGGGGAGCTGTTTTTT. The complete variable domain, with remaining parts taken from reference TRBV11-2 and TRBJ2-2, reads EAGVAQSPRYKIIEKRQSVAFWCNPISGHATLYWYQQILGQGPKLLIQFQNNGVVDDSQLPKDRFSAERLKGVDSTLKIQPAKLEDSAVYLCASSPTGFGAGELFFGEGSRLTVL.

The chain uses TRBV6-5 and TRBJ1-6, with D unresolved. From germline, CDR1 is MNHEY and CDR2 SVGAGI. The CDR3 runs to 12 residues. For the CDR3, the DNA is TGTGCTACCAGGAGCCTTAATTCACCCCTCCACTTT. Protein product: CATRSLNSPLHF.

V gene TRBV29-1 combines with J gene TRBJ1-1; TRBD1 is a possible D gene (5 bases). V gave up 4 bases and J gave up 0 bases, with 18 bases separating them. CDR1 is SQVTM and CDR2 is ANQGSEA in the germline V gene. CDR3 length equals 16 residues. The CDR3 loop is CSVVPRVGWLNTEAFF. For the CDR3, the DNA is TGCAGCGTTGTCCCCAGGGTCGGGTGGTTGAACACTGAAGCTTTCTTT.

The CDR3 DNA sequence: TGCGCCAGCTCATGGGACAATGCTAACTATGGCTACACCTTC. Its translation: CASSWDNANYGYTF. V is TRBV5-1 and J is TRBJ1-2; tentatively, D is TRBD1 (6 bases). The CDR3 is 14 residues long. The V and J ends lost 7 bases and 0 bases respectively, with 13 bases between them. Germline V gene sequence: CDR1 SGHRS, CDR2 YFSETQ.

By sample fraction, this clone is medium-sized. Other DNA sequences in this sample translate to the same CDR3. The chain joins TRBV29-1 to TRBJ1-1, with a tentative D call TRBD1 (5 bases). The germline V and J ends were trimmed by 4 bases and 5 bases, with 11 bases remaining between them. Germline V gene lookup returns CDR1 SQVTM and CDR2 ANQGSEA. This CDR3 contains 12 residues. For the CDR3, the DNA is TGCAGCGTTGCGGGGTCAGGGACTGAAGCTTTCTTT. Its translation is CSVAGSGTEAFF.

The chain recombines TRBV12-3 or TRBV12-4 with TRBJ1-4, with no clear D. V was trimmed by 2 bases and J by 8 bases, leaving 6 bases between them. This CDR3 has 12 amino acids. The CDR3 coding sequence is TGTGCCAGCAGTTTAAACAGCGAAAAACTGTTTTTT. Translated: CASSLNSEKLFF.

The rearrangement joins TRBV5-5 to TRBJ1-5; D not resolved. Trimming shortened V by 2 bases and J by 3 bases, and 6 bases separated the two germline ends. Germline assignment: CDR1 SGHKS and CDR2 YYEKEE (reference sequence). The CDR3 runs 13 residues. Written as DNA, the CDR3 is TGTGCCAGCAGCTTTGTGGTCAATCAGCCCCAGCATTTT. This encodes CASSFVVNQPQHF.

The V and J genes are TRBV6-5 and TRBJ2-1, with 11 bases lining up with TRBD2. The CDR3 runs to 15 residues. The V gene's germline CDR1 is MNHEY and CDR2 SVGAGI. V lost 7 bases, J lost 13 bases, and 15 bases stayed unmatched. The CDR3 nucleotides read TGTGCCAGCATTCTGGAATCCGGACTAGCGGGCCCCCAGTTCTTC. As protein: CASILESGLAGPQFF.

The CDR3 nucleotides are TGTGCCAGCAGCGTAGACCAAGTTAATTCACCCCTCCACTTT. It encodes CASSVDQVNSPLHF. V is TRBV9 and J is TRBJ1-6; D is unclear. This CDR3 has 14 residues. The V end was cut by 0 bases, the J end by 6 bases, with 7 bases between. Germline CDR1 is SGDLS and CDR2 is YYNGEE.

The V and J genes are TRBV6-2 or TRBV6-3 and TRBJ1-1; D remains ambiguous. V was cut by 4 bases and J by 2 bases, with 14 bases left in between. Per the germline V gene, CDR1 is MNHEY and CDR2 is SVGEGT. This CDR3 contains 15 residues. The CDR3 DNA reads TGTGCCAGCAGTTCTTGGGCAGTAGGAAACACTGAAGCTTTCTTT. Translated: CASSSWAVGNTEAFF.

Here the CDR3 DNA reads TGTGCCAGCAGTTACTCCCAGACAGGGGGTCGTGGCTACACCTTC. It yields the protein CASSYSQTGGRGYTF. The V gene is TRBV6-6, the J gene TRBJ1-2, with 9 bases that match TRBD1. J lost 7 bases, V lost 0 bases, and 6 bases had no gene match. Germline V gene lookup returns CDR1 MNHNY and CDR2 SVGAGI (reference sequence). The CDR3 spans 15 residues.

The chain is built from TRBV4-2 and TRBJ1-6; 11 bases are shared with TRBD1. The germline V gene encodes CDR1 LGHNA and CDR2 YNFKEQ. The V segment lost 4 bases and the J segment 7 bases; nucleotides outside the gene matches: 6. This CDR3 is built from 16 residues. CDR3 DNA: TGTGCCAGCAGCCCAAACCGGGACAGGGGGAATTCACCCCTCCACTTT. It specifies CASSPNRDRGNSPLHF.

The chain has TRBV9 and TRBJ2-7; D possibly corresponds to TRBD1 (6 bases). The V and J ends lost 4 bases and 3 bases respectively, with 11 bases between them. The CDR3 is made up of 13 amino acids. The germline CDR1 and CDR2 sequences are SGDLS and YYNGEE. The CDR3 here is CASSIGTNYEQYF. CDR3 sequence (DNA): TGTGCCAGCAGCATCGGGACAAACTACGAGCAGTACTTC.

This sequence joins TRBV21-1 and TRBJ1-4. TRBV21-1 is a pseudogene segment. This CDR3 spans 15 amino acids. DNA for the CDR3: TGTGCCAGCGCCATGGCCTACTCAACTAATGAAAAACTGTTTTTT. Translating it yields CASAMAYSTNEKLFF.

The genes are TRBV29-1 and TRBJ2-7; possible D gene TRBD2, 6 bases. Trimming took off 6 bases at V and 6 bases at J, with 12 bases between the two ends. From germline, CDR1 is SQVTM and CDR2 ANQGSEA. This CDR3 region has 11 residues. CDR3 coding DNA: TGCAGCGTCCCGGAGGGAGGCGAGCAGTACTTC. Protein sequence: CSVPEGGEQYF.